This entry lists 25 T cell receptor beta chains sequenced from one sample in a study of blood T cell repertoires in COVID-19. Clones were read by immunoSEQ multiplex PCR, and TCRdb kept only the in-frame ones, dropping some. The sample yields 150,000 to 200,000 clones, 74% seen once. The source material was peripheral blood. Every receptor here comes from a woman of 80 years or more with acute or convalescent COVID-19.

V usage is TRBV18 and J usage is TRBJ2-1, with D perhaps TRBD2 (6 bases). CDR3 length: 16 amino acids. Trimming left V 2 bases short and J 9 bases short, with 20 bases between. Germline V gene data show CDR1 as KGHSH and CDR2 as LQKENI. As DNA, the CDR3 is TGTGCCAGCTCACCAAGTTTGCGGGGCGGGGAAATTGAGCAGTTCTTC. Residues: CASSPSLRGGEIEQFF.

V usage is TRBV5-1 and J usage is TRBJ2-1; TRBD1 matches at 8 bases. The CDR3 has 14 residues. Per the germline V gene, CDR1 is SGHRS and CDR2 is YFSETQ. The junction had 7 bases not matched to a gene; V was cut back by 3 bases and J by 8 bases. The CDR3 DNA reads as TGCGCCAGCAGCTCGGGACAGGCCTCTCATGAGCAGTTCTTC. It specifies CASSSGQASHEQFF.

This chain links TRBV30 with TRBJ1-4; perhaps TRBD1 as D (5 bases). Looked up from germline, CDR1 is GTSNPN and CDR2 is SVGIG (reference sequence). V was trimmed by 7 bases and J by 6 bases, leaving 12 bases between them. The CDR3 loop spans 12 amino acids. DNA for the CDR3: TGTGCCTCCAGGGTGACGGATGAAAAACTGTTTTTT. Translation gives CASRVTDEKLFF.

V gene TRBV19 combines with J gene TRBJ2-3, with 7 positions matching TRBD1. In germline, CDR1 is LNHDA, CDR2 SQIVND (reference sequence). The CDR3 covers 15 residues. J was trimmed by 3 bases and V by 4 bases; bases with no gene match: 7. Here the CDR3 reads CASSTRQGGTDTQYF. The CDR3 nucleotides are TGTGCCAGTAGTACCCGACAGGGTGGGACAGATACGCAGTATTTT.

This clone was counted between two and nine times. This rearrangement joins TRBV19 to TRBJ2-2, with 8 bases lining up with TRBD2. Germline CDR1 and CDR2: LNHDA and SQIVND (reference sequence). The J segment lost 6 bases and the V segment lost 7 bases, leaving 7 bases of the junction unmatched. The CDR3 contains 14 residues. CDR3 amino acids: CASNQRELSGELFF. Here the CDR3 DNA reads TGTGCCAGTAACCAGCGGGAGCTCTCCGGGGAGCTGTTTTTT.

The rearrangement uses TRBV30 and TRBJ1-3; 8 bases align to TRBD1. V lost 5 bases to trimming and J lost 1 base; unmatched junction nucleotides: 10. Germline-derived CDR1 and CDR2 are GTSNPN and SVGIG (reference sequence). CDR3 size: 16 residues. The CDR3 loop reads CAWPDRGKGSGNTIYF. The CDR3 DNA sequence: TGTGCCTGGCCAGACAGGGGTAAAGGGTCTGGAAACACCATATATTTT.

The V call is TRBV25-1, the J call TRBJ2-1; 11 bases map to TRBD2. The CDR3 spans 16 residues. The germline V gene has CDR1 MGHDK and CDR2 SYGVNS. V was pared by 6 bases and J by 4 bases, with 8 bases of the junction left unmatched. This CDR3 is CASSPGTSGKYNEQFF. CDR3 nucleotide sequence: TGTGCCAGCAGCCCAGGGACTAGCGGAAAGTACAATGAGCAGTTCTTC.

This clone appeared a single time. DNA for the CDR3: TGTGCCAGCAGCCCCGGGACTGCCCCCTACGAGCAGTACTTC. This sequence encodes CASSPGTAPYEQYF. The rearrangement joins TRBV7-2 to TRBJ2-7; a weak D match, TRBD2 (6 bases). The CDR3 has 14 amino acids. The V gene's germline CDR1 is SGHTA and CDR2 FQGNSA. V gave up 5 bases and J gave up 2 bases, with 13 bases separating them.

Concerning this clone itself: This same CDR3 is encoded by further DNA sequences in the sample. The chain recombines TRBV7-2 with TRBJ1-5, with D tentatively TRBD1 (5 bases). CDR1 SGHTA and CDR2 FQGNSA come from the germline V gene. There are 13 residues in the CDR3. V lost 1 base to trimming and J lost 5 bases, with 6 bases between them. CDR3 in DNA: TGTGCCAGCAGCTTAGGGGGGGATCAGCCCCAGCATTTT. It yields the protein CASSLGGDQPQHF. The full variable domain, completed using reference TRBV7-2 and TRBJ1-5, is GAGVSQSPSNKVTEKGKDVELRCDPISGHTALYWYRQSLGQGLEFLIYFQGNSAPDKSGLPSDRFSAERTGGSVSTLTIQRTQQEDSAVYLCASSLGGDQPQHFGDGTRLSIL.

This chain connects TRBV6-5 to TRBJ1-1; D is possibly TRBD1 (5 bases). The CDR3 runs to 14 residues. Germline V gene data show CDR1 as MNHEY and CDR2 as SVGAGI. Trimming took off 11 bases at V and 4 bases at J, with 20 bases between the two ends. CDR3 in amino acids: CAAERTRAGTEAFF. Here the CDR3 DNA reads TGTGCCGCGGAGCGCACCAGGGCTGGCACTGAAGCTTTCTTT.

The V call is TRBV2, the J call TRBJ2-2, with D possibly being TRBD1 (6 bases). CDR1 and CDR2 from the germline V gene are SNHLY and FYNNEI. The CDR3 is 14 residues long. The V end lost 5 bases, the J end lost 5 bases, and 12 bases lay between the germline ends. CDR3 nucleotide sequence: TGTGCCAGCAGTCCAACAGGGAGTACCGGGGAGCTGTTTTTT. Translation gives CASSPTGSTGELFF.

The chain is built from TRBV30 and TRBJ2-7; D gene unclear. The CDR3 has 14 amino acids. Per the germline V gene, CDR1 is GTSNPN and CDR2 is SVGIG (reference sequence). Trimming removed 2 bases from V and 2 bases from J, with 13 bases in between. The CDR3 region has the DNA TGTGCCTGGAGTAAAAGACTCATTGCCTACGAGCAGTACTTC. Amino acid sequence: CAWSKRLIAYEQYF.

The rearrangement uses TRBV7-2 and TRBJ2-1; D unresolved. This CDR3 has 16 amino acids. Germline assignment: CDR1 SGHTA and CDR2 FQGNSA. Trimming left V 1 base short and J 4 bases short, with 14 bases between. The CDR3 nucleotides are TGTGCCAGCAGCTTAGTCCGACTTCTAGTATACAATGAGCAGTTCTTC. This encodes CASSLVRLLVYNEQFF.

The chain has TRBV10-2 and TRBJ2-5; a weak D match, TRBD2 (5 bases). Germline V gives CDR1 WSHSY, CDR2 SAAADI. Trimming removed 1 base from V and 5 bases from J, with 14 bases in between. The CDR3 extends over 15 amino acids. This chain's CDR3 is CASSEFAREGETQYF. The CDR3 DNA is TGCGCCAGCAGTGAGTTTGCCCGGGAAGGGGAGACCCAGTACTTC.

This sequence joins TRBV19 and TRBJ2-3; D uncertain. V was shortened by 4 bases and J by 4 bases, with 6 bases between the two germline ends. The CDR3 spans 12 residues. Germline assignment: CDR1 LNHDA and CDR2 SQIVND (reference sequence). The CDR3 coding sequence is TGTGCCAGTAGTACCAGGCCAGATACGCAGTATTTT. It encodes CASSTRPDTQYF.

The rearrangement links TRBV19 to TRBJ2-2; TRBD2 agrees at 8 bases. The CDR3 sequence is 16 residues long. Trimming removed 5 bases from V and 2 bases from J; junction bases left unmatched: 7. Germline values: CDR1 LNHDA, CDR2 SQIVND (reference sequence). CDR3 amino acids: CASSLSLAVNTGELFF. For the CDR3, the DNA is TGTGCCAGTAGTCTGTCACTAGCGGTTAACACCGGGGAGCTGTTTTTT.

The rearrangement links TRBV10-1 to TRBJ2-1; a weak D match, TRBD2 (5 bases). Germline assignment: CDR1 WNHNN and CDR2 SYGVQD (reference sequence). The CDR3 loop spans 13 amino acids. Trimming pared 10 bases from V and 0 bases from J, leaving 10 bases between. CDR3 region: CANRTDSYNEQFF. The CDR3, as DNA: TGCGCCAATCGGACTGACTCCTACAATGAGCAGTTCTTC.

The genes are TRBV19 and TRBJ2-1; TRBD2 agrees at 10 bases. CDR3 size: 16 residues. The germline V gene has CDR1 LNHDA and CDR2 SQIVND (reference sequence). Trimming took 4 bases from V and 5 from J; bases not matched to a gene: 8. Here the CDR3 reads CASSSQGLADDNEQFF. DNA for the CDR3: TGTGCCAGTAGTAGTCAAGGACTAGCGGACGACAATGAGCAGTTCTTC. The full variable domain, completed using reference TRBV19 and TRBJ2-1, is DGGITQSPKYLFRKEGQNVTLSCEQNLNHDAMYWYRQDPGQGLRLIYYSQIVNDFQKGDIAEGYSVSREKKESFPLTVTSAQKNPTAFYLCASSSQGLADDNEQFFGPGTRLTVL.

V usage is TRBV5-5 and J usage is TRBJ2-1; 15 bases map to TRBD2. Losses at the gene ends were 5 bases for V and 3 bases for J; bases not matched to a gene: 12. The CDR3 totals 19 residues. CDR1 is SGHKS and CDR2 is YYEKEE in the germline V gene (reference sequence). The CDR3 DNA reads TGTGCCAGCAGGCCAACCGGGACTAGCGGGAGGTCCTACTACAATGAGCAGTTCTTC. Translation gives CASRPTGTSGRSYYNEQFF.

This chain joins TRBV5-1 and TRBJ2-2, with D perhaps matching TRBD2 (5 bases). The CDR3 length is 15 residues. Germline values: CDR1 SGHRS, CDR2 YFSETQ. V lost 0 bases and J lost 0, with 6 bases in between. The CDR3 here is CASSLGTANTGELFF. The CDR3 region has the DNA TGCGCCAGCAGCTTGGGGACTGCGAACACCGGGGAGCTGTTTTTT.

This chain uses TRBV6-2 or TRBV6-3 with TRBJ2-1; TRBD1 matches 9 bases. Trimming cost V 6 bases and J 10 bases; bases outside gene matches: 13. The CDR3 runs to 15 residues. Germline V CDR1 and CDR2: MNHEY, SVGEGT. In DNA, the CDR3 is TGTGCCAGCAGCCGAGCCGGGACAGGGAGTGAGGAGCAGTTCTTC. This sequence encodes CASSRAGTGSEEQFF.

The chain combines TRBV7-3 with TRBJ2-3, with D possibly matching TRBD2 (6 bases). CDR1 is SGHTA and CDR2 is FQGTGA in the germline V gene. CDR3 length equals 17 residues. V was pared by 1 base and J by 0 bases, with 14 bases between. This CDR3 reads CASSLNGGTGSTDTQYF. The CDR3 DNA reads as TGTGCCAGCAGCTTAAATGGAGGGACTGGGAGCACAGATACGCAGTATTTT.

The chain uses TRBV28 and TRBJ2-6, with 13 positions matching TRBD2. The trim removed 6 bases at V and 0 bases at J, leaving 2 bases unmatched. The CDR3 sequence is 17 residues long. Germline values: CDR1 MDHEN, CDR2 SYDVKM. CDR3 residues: CASRGLAGSSGANVLTF. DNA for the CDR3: TGTGCCAGCAGGGGACTAGCGGGGAGCTCTGGGGCCAACGTCCTGACTTTC. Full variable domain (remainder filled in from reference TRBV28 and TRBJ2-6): DVKVTQSSRYLVKRTGEKVFLECVQDMDHENMFWYRQDPGLGLRLIYFSYDVKMKEKGDIPEGYSVSREKKERFSLILESASTNQTSMYLCASRGLAGSSGANVLTFGAGSRLTVL.

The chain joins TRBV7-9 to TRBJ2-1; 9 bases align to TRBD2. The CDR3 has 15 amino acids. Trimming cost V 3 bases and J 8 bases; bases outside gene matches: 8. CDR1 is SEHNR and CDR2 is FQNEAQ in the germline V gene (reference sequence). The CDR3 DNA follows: TGTGCCAGCAGCTTTCTCACTAGCGGGTCTTATGAGCAGTTCTTC. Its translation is CASSFLTSGSYEQFF.

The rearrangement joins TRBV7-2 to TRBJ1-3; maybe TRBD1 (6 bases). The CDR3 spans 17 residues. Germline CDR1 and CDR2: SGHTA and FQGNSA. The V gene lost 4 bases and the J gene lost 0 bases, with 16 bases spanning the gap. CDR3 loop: CASSYSAGAFSGNTIYF. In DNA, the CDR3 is TGTGCCAGCAGCTATAGCGCGGGGGCCTTCTCTGGAAACACCATATATTTT. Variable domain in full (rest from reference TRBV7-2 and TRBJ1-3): GAGVSQSPSNKVTEKGKDVELRCDPISGHTALYWYRQSLGQGLEFLIYFQGNSAPDKSGLPSDRFSAERTGGSVSTLTIQRTQQEDSAVYLCASSYSAGAFSGNTIYFGEGSWLTVV.